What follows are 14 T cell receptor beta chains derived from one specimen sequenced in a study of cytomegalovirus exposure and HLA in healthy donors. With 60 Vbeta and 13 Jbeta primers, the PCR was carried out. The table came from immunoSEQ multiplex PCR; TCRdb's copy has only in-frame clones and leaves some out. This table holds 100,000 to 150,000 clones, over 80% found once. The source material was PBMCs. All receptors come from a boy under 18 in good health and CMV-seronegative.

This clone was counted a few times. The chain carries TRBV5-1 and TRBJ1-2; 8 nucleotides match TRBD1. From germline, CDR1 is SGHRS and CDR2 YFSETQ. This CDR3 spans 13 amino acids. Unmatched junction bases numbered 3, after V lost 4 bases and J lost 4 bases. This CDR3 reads CASSMDRVYGYTF. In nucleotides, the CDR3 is TGCGCCAGCAGCATGGACAGGGTCTATGGCTACACCTTC.

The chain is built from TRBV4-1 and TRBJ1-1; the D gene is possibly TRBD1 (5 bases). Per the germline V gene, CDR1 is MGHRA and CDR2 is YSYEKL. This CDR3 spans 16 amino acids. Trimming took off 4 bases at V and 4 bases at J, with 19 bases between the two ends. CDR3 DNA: TGCGCCAGCAGCCCCCTCGGAGCCCTCGGGGGCACTGAAGCTTTCTTT. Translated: CASSPLGALGGTEAFF.

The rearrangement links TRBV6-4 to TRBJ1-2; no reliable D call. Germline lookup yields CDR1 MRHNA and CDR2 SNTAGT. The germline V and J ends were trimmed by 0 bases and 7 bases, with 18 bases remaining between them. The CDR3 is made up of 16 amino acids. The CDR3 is CASSDSGGSEGSGYTF. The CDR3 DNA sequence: TGTGCCAGCAGTGACTCCGGCGGGAGTGAAGGGAGTGGCTACACCTTC.

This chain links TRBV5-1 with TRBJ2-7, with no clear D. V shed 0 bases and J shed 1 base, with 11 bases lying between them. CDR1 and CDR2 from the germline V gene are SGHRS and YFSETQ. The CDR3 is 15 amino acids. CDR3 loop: CASSLDLGGSYEQYF. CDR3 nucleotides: TGCGCCAGCAGCTTGGATCTTGGCGGTTCCTACGAGCAGTACTTC.

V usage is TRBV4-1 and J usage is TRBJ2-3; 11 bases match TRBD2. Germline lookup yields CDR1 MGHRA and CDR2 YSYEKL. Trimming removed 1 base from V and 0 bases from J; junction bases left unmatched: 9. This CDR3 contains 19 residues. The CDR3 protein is CASSQGPSGRHSSTDTQYF. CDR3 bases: TGCGCCAGCAGCCAAGGCCCTAGCGGGAGGCACTCTAGCACAGATACGCAGTATTTT.

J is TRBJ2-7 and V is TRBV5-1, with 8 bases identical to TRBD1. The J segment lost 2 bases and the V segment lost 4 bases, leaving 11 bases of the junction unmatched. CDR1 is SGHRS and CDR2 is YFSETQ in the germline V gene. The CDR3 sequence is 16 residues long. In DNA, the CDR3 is TGCGCCAGCAGCACCGGACAGGGCGAGCTTACCTACGAGCAGTACTTC. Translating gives CASSTGQGELTYEQYF.

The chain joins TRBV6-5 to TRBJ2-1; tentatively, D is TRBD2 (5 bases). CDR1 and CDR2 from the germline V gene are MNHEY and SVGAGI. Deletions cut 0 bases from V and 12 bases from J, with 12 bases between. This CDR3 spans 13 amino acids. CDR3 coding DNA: TGTGCCAGCAGTTACTCGTCGGGGAAATCGCAGTTCTTC. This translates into CASSYSSGKSQFF.

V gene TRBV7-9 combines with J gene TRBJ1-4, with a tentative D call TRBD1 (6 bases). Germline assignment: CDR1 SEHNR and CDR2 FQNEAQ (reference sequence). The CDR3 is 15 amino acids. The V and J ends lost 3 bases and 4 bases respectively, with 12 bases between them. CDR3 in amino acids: CASSLSTGHNEKLFF. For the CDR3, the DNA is TGTGCCAGCAGCTTGTCGACAGGTCATAATGAAAAACTGTTTTTT.

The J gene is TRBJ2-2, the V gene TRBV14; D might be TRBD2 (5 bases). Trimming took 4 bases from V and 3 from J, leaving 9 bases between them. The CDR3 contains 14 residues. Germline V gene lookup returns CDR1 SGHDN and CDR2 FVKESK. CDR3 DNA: TGTGCCAGCAGCCCCGGCGGGTACACCGGGGAGCTGTTTTTT. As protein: CASSPGGYTGELFF.

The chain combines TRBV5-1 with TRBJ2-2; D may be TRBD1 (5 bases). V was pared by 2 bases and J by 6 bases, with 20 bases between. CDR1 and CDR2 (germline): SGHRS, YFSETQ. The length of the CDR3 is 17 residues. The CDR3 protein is CASSFITPRQGAGELFF. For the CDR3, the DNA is TGCGCCAGCAGCTTTATAACCCCTCGTCAGGGTGCCGGGGAGCTGTTTTTT.

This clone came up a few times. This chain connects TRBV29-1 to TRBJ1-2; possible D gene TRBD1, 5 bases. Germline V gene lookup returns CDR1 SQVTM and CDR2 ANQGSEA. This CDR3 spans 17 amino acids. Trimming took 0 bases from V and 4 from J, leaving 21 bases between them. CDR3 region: CSVEDPSAGGNLYGYTF. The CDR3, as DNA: TGCAGCGTTGAAGACCCTTCGGCGGGGGGAAACCTCTATGGCTACACCTTC.

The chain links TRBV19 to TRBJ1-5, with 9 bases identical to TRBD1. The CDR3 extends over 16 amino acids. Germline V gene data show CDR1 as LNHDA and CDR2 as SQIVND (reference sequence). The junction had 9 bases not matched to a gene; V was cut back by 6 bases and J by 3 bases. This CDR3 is CASSFTGGLVNQPQHF. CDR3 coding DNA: TGTGCCAGTAGCTTCACAGGGGGCCTTGTCAATCAGCCCCAGCATTTT.

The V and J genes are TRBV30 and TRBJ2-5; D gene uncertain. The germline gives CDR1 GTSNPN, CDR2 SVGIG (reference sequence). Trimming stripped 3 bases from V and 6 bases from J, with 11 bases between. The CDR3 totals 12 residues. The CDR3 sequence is CAWSHPSKTQYF. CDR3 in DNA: TGTGCCTGGAGCCACCCATCTAAGACCCAGTACTTC. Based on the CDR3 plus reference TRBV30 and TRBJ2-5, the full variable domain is SQTIHQWPATLVQPVGSPLSLECTVEGTSNPNLYWYRQAAGRGLQLLFYSVGIGQISSEVPQNLSASRPQDRQFILSSKKLLLSDSGFYLCAWSHPSKTQYFGPGTRLLVL.

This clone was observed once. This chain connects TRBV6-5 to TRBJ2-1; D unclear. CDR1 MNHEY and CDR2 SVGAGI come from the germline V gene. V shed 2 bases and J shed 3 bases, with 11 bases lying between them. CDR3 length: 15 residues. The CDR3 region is CASSYGRSLYNEQFF. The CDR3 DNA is TGTGCCAGCAGTTACGGGCGCTCCCTCTACAATGAGCAGTTCTTC.